One and the same sample provided the 10 T cell receptor beta chains below, sequenced in a study of blood T cell repertoires in COVID-19. Only in-frame clones appear in the TCRdb table, and some are missing; sequencing was by immunoSEQ multiplex PCR. Found here are around 70,000 clones, around 80% of them singletons; the top ten hold about 12%. Input material: peripheral blood. These TCRs come from a human donor in a cohort sampled during active COVID-19.

In nucleotides, the CDR3 is TGTGCCAGCAGTGAAACAAAGTGGGGAAACACCATATATTTT. As protein: CASSETKWGNTIYF. V gene TRBV6-1 combines with J gene TRBJ1-3; D remains unclear. CDR1 and CDR2 (germline): MNHNS, SASEGT. V was cut by 2 bases and J by 4 bases, with 9 bases left in between. The CDR3 is made up of 14 amino acids.

This clone was seen a few times. This chain joins TRBV6-2 or TRBV6-3 and TRBJ2-7; TRBD1 is a possible D gene (7 bases). This CDR3 comprises 14 residues. The germline CDR1 and CDR2 sequences are MNHEY and SVGEGT. The V and J ends lost 5 bases and 2 bases respectively, with 13 bases between them. CDR3 sequence (DNA): TGTGCCAGCAGTAACGCGGGACAGACCTACGAGCAGTACTTC. This gives the protein CASSNAGQTYEQYF.

The rearrangement uses TRBV6-5 and TRBJ2-4; 9 bases line up with TRBD1. Germline assignment: CDR1 MNHEY and CDR2 SVGAGI. CDR3 length equals 15 residues. V was clipped by 6 bases and J by 4 bases; unmatched bases: 7. CDR3 coding DNA: TGTGCCAGCAGACCCCCCGGGACAGGGAAAAACATTCAGTACTTC. It specifies CASRPPGTGKNIQYF.

The CDR3 nucleotides are TGTGCCAGCAGGGGGACAGGGGCTGGAAACACCATATATTTT. Translated: CASRGTGAGNTIYF. The chain uses TRBV25-1 and TRBJ1-3, with 10 bases lining up with TRBD1. The CDR3 loop spans 14 amino acids. CDR1 and CDR2 (germline): MGHDK, SYGVNS. The V segment lost 6 bases and the J segment 2 bases; nucleotides outside the gene matches: 1.

V and J are TRBV6-5 and TRBJ2-1, with D maybe TRBD2 (5 bases). Trimming shortened V by 5 bases and J by 6 bases, and 11 bases separated the two germline ends. Per the germline V gene, CDR1 is MNHEY and CDR2 is SVGAGI. This CDR3 spans 13 amino acids. The CDR3 nucleotides read TGTGCCAGCAGTAGGGCGCTAGCCAATGAGCAGTTCTTC. Translating gives CASSRALANEQFF.

The gene calls are TRBV28 and TRBJ2-7; the match to TRBD1 covers 7 bases. Germline V gene lookup returns CDR1 MDHEN and CDR2 SYDVKM. This CDR3 has 13 residues. V shed 6 bases, J shed 3 bases, and the junction held 5 bases outside the gene matches. The CDR3 is CASRPGGIYEQYF. DNA of the CDR3: TGTGCCAGCAGGCCAGGGGGAATCTACGAGCAGTACTTC.

V gene TRBV7-3 combines with J gene TRBJ2-1; TRBD2 matches at 7 bases. J gave up 8 bases and V 4 bases, and 5 bases lay outside the gene matches. The germline gives CDR1 SGHTA, CDR2 FQGTGA. CDR3 length: 13 residues. Written as DNA, the CDR3 is TGTGCCAGCAGCTCTTTCAGCGGGGATGAGCAGTTCTTC. Translated: CASSSFSGDEQFF.

As to this clone: This sample also contains other DNA sequences that code for the same CDR3. The V call is TRBV19, the J call TRBJ1-5; tentatively, D is TRBD1 (5 bases). Between the trimmed V and J ends, which lost 2 bases and 0 bases, there was a span of 5 bases. CDR1 LNHDA and CDR2 SQIVND come from the germline V gene (reference sequence). The length of the CDR3 is 14 residues. CDR3 nucleotide sequence: TGTGCCAGTAGTATAACAGGTAGCAATCAGCCCCAGCATTTT. Translation: CASSITGSNQPQHF.

V and J are TRBV7-9 and TRBJ2-5, with D unclear. CDR3 length equals 17 residues. V was shortened by 6 bases and J by 0 bases, with 20 bases between the two germline ends. Germline V lookup: CDR1 SEHNR, CDR2 FQNEAQ (reference sequence). The CDR3: CASRLTAAAEYQETQYF. In nucleotides, the CDR3 is TGTGCCAGCAGGTTAACCGCCGCGGCCGAGTACCAAGAGACCCAGTACTTC.

The chain couples TRBV18 to TRBJ2-5; D remains ambiguous. The CDR3 loop spans 13 amino acids. Between the trimmed V and J ends, which lost 0 bases and 3 bases, there was a span of 5 bases. CDR1 is KGHSH, CDR2 LQKENI, per germline. Here the CDR3 reads CASSPPLKETQYF. CDR3 DNA: TGTGCCAGCTCACCACCGTTAAAAGAGACCCAGTACTTC.